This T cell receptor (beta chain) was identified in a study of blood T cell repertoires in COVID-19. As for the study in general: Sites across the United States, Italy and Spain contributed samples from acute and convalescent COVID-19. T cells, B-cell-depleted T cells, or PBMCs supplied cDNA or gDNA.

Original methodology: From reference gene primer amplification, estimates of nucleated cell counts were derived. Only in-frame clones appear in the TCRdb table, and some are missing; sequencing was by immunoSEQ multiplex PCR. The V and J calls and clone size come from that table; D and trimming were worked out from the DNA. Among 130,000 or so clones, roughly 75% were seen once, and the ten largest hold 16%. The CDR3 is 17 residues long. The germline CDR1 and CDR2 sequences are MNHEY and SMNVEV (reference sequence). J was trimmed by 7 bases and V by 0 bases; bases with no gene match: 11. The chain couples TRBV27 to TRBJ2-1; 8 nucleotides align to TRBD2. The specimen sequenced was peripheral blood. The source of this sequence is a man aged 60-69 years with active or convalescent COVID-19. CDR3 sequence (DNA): TGTGCCAGCAGTTTATCCCTCGACTCCGGGAGGGTTAATGAGCAGTTCTTC. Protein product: CASSLSLDSGRVNEQFF.